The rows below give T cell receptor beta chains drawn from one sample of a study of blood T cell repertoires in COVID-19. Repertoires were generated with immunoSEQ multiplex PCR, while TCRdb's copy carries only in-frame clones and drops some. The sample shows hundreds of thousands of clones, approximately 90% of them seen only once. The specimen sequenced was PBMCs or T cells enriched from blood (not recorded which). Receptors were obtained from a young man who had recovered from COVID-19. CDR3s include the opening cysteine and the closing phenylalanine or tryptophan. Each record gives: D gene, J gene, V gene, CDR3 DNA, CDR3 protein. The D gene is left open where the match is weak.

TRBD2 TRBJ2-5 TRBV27 TGTGCCAGCAGTCCCCCGGTTTCAGCGGGAGCACAAGAGACCCAGTACTTC CASSPPVSAGAQETQYF
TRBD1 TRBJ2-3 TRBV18 TGTGCCAGCTCATCCGGACAGGTAGATACGCAGTATTTT CASSSGQVDTQYF
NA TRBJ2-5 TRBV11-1 TGTGCCAGCAGCCAACGCCCGGGATACCAAGAGACCCAGTACTTC CASSQRPGYQETQYF
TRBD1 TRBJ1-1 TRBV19 TGTGCCAGTAGTATGACAGGGAGTTTCACTGAAGCTTTCTTT CASSMTGSFTEAFF
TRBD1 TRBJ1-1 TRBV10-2 TGCGCCAGCTCGGTTGGACAGGGGATTGAAGCTTTCTTT CASSVGQGIEAFF
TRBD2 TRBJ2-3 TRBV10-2 TGCGCCAGCTTCGAGCTAGCGGGTCCCACAGATACGCAGTATTTT CASFELAGPTDTQYF
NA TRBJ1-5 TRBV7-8 TGTGCCAGCAGCTTATGGGCAGGGGGCAATCAGCCCCAGCATTTT CASSLWAGGNQPQHF
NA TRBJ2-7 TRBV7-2 TGTGCCAGCAGCGAAGGGACTTCCTTCGCCTACGAGCAGTACTTC CASSEGTSFAYEQYF
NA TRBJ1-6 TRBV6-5 TGTGCCATAGACAGTAATTCACCCCTCCACTTT CAIDSNSPLHF
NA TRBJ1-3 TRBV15 TGTGCCACCAGCAGAGACAGGGAATCTTCTGGAAACACCATATATTTT CATSRDRESSGNTIYF
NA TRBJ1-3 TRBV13 TGTGCCAGCAGCCCACGGGATGAAGGAAACACCATATATTTT CASSPRDEGNTIYF
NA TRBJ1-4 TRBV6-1 TGTGCCAGCAGTGAAGCGCGGGATGACATAGATAGTGAAAAACTGTTTTTT CASSEARDDIDSEKLFF